This T cell receptor (beta chain) was documented in a study of T-cell reconstitution after alpha-beta-depleted transplantation in children. This clonotype was seen at least ten times. Unique molecular identifiers were incorporated into the prepared TCRbeta library. Each CDR3 protein gets one entry after TCRdb re-called the PCR reads with MiXCR. The table includes about 360,000 distinct CDR3 sequences, 10% to 15% detected once. CDR1 and CDR2 from the germline V gene are SGHVS and FQNEAQ. The CDR3 has 15 amino acids. V dropped 4 bases and J dropped 0 bases, with 12 bases sitting between them. The sample in question was PBMCs, obtained from the stem cell graft. This clonotype originated in a human donor who donated a stem cell graft to a child with Fanconi anemia. The rearrangement uses TRBV7-8 and TRBJ2-5; D unresolved. CDR3: CASSYRSTYQETQYF. CDR3 coding DNA: TGTGCCAGCAGCTACAGATCGACCTACCAAGAGACCCAGTACTTC.